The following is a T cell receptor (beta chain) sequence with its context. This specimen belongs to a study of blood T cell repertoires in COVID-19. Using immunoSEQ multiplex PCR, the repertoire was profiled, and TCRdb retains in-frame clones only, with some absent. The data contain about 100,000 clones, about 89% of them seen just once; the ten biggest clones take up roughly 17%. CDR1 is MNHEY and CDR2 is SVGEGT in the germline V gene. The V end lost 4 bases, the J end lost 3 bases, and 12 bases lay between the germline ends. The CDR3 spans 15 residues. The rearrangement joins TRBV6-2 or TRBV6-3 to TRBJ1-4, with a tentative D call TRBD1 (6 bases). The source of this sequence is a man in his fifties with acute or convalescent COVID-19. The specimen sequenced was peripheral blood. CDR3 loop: CASSSAGQSNEKLFF. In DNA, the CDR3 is TGTGCCAGCAGTTCCGCCGGACAGTCTAATGAAAAACTGTTTTTT.